The 10 T cell receptor beta chains given below trace back to one sample, sequenced in a study of T cells in Graves' hyperthyroidism and ophthalmopathy. Researchers amplified the TCR beta CDR3 regions from RNA transcripts. The HTBI primer set drove a first-round RT-PCR of the TCR CDR3. In TCRdb, the multiplex PCR reads were re-called with MiXCR into one record per CDR3 protein. The table lists nearly 600,000 distinct CDR3 sequences, over 11% of them singletons. Sequencing was performed on blood. These receptors were collected from a woman in her twenties or thirties with Graves' hyperthyroidism that later progressed to Graves' ophthalmopathy.

This clonotype occurred many times. V usage is TRBV7-9 and J usage is TRBJ2-1; 8 nucleotides align to TRBD2. Germline CDR1 is SEHNR and CDR2 is FQNEAQ (reference sequence). The CDR3 totals 15 residues. After removal of 4 bases from V and 7 bases from J, the junction contained 9 bases not matched to a gene. CDR3 sequence reads: CASSSRTSLQNEQFF. The DNA for the CDR3 is TGTGCCAGCAGCTCCCGGACTAGCCTACAGAATGAGCAGTTCTTC.

This clonotype was counted at least ten times. The chain links TRBV10-2 to TRBJ2-7; D may be TRBD1 (6 bases). Trimming left V 6 bases short and J 4 bases short, with 10 bases between. Germline CDR1 reads WSHSY; CDR2 reads SAAADI. The CDR3 runs to 12 residues. The CDR3 DNA follows: TGCGCCAGCAGCGCGGACAGTTACGAGCAGTACTTC. Its protein is CASSADSYEQYF.

This clonotype was seen more than once but under ten times. The gene calls are TRBV6-1 and TRBJ2-2, with 7 bases aligning to TRBD2. Germline V CDR1 and CDR2: MNHNS, SASEGT. Trimming cost V 8 bases and J 4 bases; bases outside gene matches: 7. This CDR3 has 14 amino acids. For the CDR3, the DNA is TGTGCCAGCGCGGCTAGCGGACTCACCGGGGAGCTGTTTTTT. Its protein is CASAASGLTGELFF.

A note on this clonotype: An end of the junction does not agree with germline; a read error may underlie this. CDR3 loop: CASSPRGSSYGQYF. CDR3 nucleotide sequence: TGTGCCAGCAGTCCCCGGGGGAGCTCCTACGGGCAGTACTTC. The chain couples TRBV27 to TRBJ2-7, with D maybe TRBD2 (6 bases). This CDR3 is 14 amino acids long. Germline CDR1 and CDR2: MNHEY and SMNVEV (reference sequence).

This clonotype has at least ten counts. V is TRBV6-2 or TRBV6-3 and J is TRBJ2-3; TRBD2 agrees at 14 bases. In germline, CDR1 is MNHEY, CDR2 SVGEGT. V lost 5 bases, J lost 6 bases, and 4 bases stayed unmatched. This CDR3 contains 15 residues. The CDR3 region has the DNA TGTGCCAGCAGTACCGGGACTAGCGGGAGCGATACGCAGTATTTT. This translates into CASSTGTSGSDTQYF.

Comments on this clonotype: Given a much more abundant clone one base away, this may be a read error. The chain recombines TRBV24-1 with TRBJ2-5, with 13 bases matching TRBD2. The germline gives CDR1 KGHDR, CDR2 SFDVKD. Unmatched junction bases numbered 11, after V lost 0 bases and J lost 11 bases. The CDR3 has 17 amino acids. The CDR3 bases are TGTGCCACCAGTGATTTGCAACCCGGACTAGCGGGAGAGAGGCAGTACTTC. This codes for CATSDLQPGLAGERQYF.

The table lists this clonotype with many counts. The chain joins TRBV20-1 to TRBJ2-7; D remains unclear. The V gene's germline CDR1 is DFQATT and CDR2 SNEGSKA (reference sequence). The CDR3 loop spans 12 amino acids. The V end was cut by 6 bases, the J end by 2 bases, with 11 bases between. CDR3 in amino acids: CSASDNPYEQYF. The CDR3 DNA reads TGCAGTGCCTCAGACAACCCCTACGAGCAGTACTTC.

In its sample, this clonotype was seen many times. The chain combines TRBV7-2 with TRBJ1-5, with D possibly matching TRBD1 (5 bases). This CDR3 contains 16 residues. V was cut by 3 bases and J by 3 bases, with 15 bases left in between. Germline CDR1 is SGHTA and CDR2 is FQGNSA. The CDR3 nucleotides are TGTGCCAGCAGCTTGTGGGGCAGTGACTTCAATCAGCCCCAGCATTTT. The encoded protein is CASSLWGSDFNQPQHF.

This chain links TRBV11-2 with TRBJ1-2; D uncertain. With 1 base removed from V and 4 bases from J, the gap between germline ends came to 16 bases. Germline CDR1 and CDR2: SGHAT and FQNNGV. The CDR3 loop spans 16 amino acids. This chain's CDR3 is CASSLVEGAIPYGYTF. The CDR3 nucleotides read TGTGCCAGCAGCTTAGTGGAGGGAGCCATTCCCTATGGCTACACCTTC.

This clonotype has only a few counts. A clone one base away is much larger, so this may be a read error. V usage is TRBV3-1 and J usage is TRBJ2-2, with D uncertain. Between the trimmed V and J ends, which lost 3 bases and 1 base, there was a span of 3 bases. The CDR3 runs to 13 residues. CDR1 is LGHDT, CDR2 YNNKEL, per germline (reference sequence). CDR3 DNA: TGTGCCAGCAGCCATTGGAACACCGGGGAGCTGTTTTTT. It yields the protein CASSHWNTGELFF.